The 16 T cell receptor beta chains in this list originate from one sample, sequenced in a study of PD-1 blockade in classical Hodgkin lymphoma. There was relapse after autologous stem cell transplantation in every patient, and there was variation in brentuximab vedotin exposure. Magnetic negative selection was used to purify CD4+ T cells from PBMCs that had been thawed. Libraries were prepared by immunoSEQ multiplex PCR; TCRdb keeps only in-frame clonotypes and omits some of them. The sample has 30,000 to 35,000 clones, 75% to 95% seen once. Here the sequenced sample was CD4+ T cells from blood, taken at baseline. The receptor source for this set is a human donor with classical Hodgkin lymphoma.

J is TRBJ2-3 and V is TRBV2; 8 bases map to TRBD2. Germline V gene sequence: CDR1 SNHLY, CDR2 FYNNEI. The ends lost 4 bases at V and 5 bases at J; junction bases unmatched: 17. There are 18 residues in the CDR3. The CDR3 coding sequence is TGTGCCAGCAGTGCCCCACGAGCGGGAGCGGGTTCGGGAGATACGCAGTATTTT. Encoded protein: CASSAPRAGAGSGDTQYF.

This CDR3 is CASSFQGTEAFF. DNA for the CDR3: TGTGCCAGCAGTTTTCAAGGTACTGAAGCTTTCTTT. The chain employs TRBV28 and TRBJ1-1; no definite D call. The CDR3 totals 12 residues. The V and J ends lost 3 bases and 5 bases respectively, with 7 bases between them. Looked up from germline, CDR1 is MDHEN and CDR2 is SYDVKM.

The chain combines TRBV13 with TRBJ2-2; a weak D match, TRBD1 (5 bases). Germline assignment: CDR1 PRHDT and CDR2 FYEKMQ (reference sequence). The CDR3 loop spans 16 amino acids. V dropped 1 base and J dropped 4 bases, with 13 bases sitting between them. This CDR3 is CASSLAGAGSTGELFF. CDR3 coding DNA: TGTGCCAGCAGCTTAGCTGGGGCAGGCAGCACCGGGGAGCTGTTTTTT.

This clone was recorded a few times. As DNA, the CDR3 is TGTGCCAGCAGTCAGCAGATGGGTTACGAGCAGTACTTC. Translation gives CASSQQMGYEQYF. The rearrangement links TRBV6-5 to TRBJ2-7; no clear D. Trimming took off 5 bases at V and 4 bases at J, with 12 bases between the two ends. This CDR3 is built from 13 residues. CDR1 and CDR2 from the germline V gene are MNHEY and SVGAGI.

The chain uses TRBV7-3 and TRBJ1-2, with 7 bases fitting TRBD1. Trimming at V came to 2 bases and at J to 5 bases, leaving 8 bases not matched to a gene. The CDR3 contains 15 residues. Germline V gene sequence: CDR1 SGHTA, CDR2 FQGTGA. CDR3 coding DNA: TGTGCCAGCAGCTTAGCCTCAGGGGGGTCTTATGGCTACACCTTC. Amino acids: CASSLASGGSYGYTF.

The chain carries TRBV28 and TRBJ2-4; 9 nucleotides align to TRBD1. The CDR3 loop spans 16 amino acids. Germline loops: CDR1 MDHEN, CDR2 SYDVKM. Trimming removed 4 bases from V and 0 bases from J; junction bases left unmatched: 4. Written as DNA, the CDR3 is TGTGCCAGCAGTTCCGGGACAGGGTTAGCCAAAAACATTCAGTACTTC. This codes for CASSSGTGLAKNIQYF.

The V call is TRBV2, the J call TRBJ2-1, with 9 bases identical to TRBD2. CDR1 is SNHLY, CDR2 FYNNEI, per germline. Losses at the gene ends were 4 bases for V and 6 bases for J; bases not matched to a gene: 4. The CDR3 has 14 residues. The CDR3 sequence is CASSGLAGFNEQFF. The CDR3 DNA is TGTGCCAGCAGTGGGCTAGCGGGATTCAATGAGCAGTTCTTC.

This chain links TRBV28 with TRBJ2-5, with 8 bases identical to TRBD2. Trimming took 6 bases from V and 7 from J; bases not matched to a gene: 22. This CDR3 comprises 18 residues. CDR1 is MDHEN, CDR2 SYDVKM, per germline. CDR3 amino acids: CASSYQGRAGVRGATQYF. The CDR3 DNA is TGTGCCAGCAGCTATCAGGGCAGAGCAGGGGTGCGGGGGGCGACCCAGTACTTC.

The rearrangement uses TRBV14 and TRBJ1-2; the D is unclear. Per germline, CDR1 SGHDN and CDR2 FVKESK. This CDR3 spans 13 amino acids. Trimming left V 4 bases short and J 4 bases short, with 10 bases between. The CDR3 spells CASSRTDVYGYTF. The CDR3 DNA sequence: TGTGCCAGCAGCCGGACTGACGTCTATGGCTACACCTTC.

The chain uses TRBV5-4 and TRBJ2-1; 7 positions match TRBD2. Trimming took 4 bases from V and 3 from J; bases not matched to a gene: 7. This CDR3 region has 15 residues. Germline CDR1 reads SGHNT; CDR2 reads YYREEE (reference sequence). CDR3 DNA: TGTGCCAGCAGCCCAATGACTAGCCTCTACAATGAGCAGTTCTTC. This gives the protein CASSPMTSLYNEQFF.

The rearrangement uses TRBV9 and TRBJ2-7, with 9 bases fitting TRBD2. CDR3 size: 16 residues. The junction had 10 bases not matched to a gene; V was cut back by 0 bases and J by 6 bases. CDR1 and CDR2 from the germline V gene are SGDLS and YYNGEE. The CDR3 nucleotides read TGTGCCAGCAGCGTAGGAAGTAGCGGGAGAGATTTCGAGCAGTACTTC. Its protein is CASSVGSSGRDFEQYF.

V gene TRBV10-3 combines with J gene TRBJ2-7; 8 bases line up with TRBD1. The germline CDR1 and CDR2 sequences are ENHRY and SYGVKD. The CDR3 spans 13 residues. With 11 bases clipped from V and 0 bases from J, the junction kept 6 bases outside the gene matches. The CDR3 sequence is CAVGDRSSYEQYF. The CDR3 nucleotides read TGTGCCGTAGGGGACAGGAGCTCCTACGAGCAGTACTTC.

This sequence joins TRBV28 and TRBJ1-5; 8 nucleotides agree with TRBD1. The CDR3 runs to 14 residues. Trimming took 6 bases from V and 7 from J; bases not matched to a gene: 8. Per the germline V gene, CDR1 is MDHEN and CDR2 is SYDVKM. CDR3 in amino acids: CASSLTGVHQPQHF. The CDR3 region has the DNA TGTGCCAGCAGCCTGACAGGGGTTCACCAGCCCCAGCATTTT.

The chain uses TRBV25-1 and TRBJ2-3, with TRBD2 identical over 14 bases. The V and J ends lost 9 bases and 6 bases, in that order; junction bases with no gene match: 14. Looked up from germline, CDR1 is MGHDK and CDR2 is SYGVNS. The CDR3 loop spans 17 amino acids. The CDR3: CASSRSGLAGGDDTQYF. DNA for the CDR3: TGTGCCAGTAGTAGATCAGGACTAGCGGGAGGAGACGATACGCAGTATTTT.

The CDR3 DNA sequence: TGTGCCAGTAGTCCATGGGACACCGCCTCTGGAAACACCATATATTTT. This sequence encodes CASSPWDTASGNTIYF. The chain recombines TRBV19 with TRBJ1-3, with D possibly TRBD1 on 6 matching bases. Germline lookup yields CDR1 LNHDA and CDR2 SQIVND (reference sequence). The length of the CDR3 is 16 residues. V lost 5 bases and J lost 0, with 14 bases in between.

In DNA form, the CDR3 reads TGTGCCAGCAGGGAACAGGGGCCCCAAACCTACGAGCAGTACTTC. Encoded protein: CASREQGPQTYEQYF. The chain carries TRBV2 and TRBJ2-7; the match to TRBD1 covers 7 bases. The germline V gene has CDR1 SNHLY and CDR2 FYNNEI. CDR3 length: 15 amino acids. The V and J ends lost 6 bases and 2 bases, in that order; junction bases with no gene match: 10.